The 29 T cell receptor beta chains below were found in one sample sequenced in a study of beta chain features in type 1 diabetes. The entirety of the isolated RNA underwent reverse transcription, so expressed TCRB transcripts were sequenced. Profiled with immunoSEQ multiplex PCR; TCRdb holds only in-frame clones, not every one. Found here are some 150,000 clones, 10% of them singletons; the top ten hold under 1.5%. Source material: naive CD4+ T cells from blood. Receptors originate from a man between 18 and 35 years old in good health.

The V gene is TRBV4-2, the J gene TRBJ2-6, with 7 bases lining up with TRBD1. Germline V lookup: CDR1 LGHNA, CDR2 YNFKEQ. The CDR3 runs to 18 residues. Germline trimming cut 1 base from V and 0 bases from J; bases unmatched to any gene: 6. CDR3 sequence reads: CASSQADRRSSGANVLTF. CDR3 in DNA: TGTGCCAGCAGCCAAGCGGACAGGCGAAGCTCTGGGGCCAACGTCCTGACTTTC.

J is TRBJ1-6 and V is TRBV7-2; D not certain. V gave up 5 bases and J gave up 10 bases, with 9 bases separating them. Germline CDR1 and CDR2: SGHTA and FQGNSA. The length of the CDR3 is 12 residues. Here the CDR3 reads CASSQERSPLHF. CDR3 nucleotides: TGTGCCAGCAGCCAAGAGAGGTCACCCCTCCACTTT.

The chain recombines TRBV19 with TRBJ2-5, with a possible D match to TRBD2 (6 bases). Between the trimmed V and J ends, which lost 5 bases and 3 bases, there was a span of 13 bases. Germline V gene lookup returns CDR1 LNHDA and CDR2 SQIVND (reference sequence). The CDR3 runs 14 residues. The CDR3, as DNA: TGTGCCAGTAGTTTATCGGGGGATAAAGAGACCCAGTACTTC. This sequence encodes CASSLSGDKETQYF.

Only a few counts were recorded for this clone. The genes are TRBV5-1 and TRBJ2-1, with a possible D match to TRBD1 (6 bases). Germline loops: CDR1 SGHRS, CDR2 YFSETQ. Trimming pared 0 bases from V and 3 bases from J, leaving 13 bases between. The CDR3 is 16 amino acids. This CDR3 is CASSLVGTLSYNEQFF. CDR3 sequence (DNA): TGCGCCAGCAGCTTGGTCGGGACACTTAGCTACAATGAGCAGTTCTTC.

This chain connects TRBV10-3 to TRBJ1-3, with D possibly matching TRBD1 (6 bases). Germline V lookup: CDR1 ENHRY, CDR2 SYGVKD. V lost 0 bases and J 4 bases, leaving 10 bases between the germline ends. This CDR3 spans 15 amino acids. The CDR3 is CAISESEGDGNTIYF. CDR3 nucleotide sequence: TGTGCCATCAGTGAGTCTGAGGGGGACGGAAACACCATATATTTT.

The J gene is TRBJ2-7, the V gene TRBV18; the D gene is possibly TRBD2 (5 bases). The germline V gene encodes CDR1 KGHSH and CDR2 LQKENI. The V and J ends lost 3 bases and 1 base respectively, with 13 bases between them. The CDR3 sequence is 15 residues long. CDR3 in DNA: TGTGCCAGCTCACCCCCGGGAACTGGGTCCTACGAGCAGTACTTC. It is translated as CASSPPGTGSYEQYF.

This CDR3 is CASSLAGDRPDTQYF. For the CDR3, the DNA is TGTGCCAGCAGCTTGGCCGGGGACAGGCCAGATACGCAGTATTTT. The chain couples TRBV5-4 to TRBJ2-3; TRBD1 matches at 8 bases. Losses at the gene ends were 0 bases for V and 4 bases for J; bases not matched to a gene: 4. The CDR3 totals 15 residues. The germline CDR1 and CDR2 sequences are SGHNT and YYREEE (reference sequence).

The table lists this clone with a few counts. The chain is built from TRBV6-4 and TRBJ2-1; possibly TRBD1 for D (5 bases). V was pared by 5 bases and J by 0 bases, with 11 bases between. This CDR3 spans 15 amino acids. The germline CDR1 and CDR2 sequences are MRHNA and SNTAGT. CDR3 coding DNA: TGTGCCAGCAGTACGGACACGAGCTCCTACAATGAGCAGTTCTTC. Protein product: CASSTDTSSYNEQFF.

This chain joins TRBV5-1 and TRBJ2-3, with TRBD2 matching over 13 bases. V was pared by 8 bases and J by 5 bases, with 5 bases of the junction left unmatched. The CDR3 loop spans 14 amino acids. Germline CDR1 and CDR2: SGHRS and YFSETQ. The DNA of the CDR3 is TGCGCCAGTTCTGGACTAGCGGGGGAAGATACGCAGTATTTT. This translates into CASSGLAGEDTQYF.

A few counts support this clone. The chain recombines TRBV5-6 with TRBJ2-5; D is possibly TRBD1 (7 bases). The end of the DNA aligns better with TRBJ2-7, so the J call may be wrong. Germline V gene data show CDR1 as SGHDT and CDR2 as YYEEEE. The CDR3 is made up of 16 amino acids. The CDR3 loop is CASSYWHFPGGYEQYF. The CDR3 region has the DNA TGTGCCAGCAGCTACTGGCATTTTCCAGGGGGGTACGAGCAGTACTTC.

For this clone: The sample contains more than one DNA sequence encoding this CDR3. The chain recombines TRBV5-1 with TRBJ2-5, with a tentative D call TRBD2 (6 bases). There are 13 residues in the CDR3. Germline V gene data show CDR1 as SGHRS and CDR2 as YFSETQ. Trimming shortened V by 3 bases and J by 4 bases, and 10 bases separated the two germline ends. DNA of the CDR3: TGCGCCAGCAGCTCCGGGGGTCGAGAGACCCAGTACTTC. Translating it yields CASSSGGRETQYF. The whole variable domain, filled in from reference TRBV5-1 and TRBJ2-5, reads KAGVTQTPRYLIKTRGQQVTLSCSPISGHRSVSWYQQTPGQGLQFLFEYFSETQRNKGNFPGRFSGRQFSNSRSEMNVSTLELGDSALYLCASSSGGRETQYFGPGTRLLVL.

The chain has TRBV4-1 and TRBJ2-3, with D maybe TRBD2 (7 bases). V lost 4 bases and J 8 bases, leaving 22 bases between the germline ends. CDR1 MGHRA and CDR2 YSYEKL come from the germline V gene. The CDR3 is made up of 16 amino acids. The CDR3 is CASSLDGGLGGGTQYF. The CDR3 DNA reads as TGCGCCAGCAGCCTTGACGGGGGGCTGGGGGGAGGTACGCAGTATTTT.

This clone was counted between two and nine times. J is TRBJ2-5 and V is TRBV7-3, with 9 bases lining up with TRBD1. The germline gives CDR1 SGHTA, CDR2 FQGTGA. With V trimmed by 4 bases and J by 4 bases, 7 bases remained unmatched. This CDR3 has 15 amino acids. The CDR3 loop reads CASSYGQGLGETQYF. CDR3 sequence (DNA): TGTGCCAGCAGCTACGGACAGGGGCTTGGAGAGACCCAGTACTTC. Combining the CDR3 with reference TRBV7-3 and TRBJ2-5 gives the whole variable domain GAGVSQTPSNKVTEKGKYVELRCDPISGHTALYWYRQSLGQGPEFLIYFQGTGAADDSGLPNDRFFAVRPEGSVSTLKIQRTERGDSAVYLCASSYGQGLGETQYFGPGTRLLVL.

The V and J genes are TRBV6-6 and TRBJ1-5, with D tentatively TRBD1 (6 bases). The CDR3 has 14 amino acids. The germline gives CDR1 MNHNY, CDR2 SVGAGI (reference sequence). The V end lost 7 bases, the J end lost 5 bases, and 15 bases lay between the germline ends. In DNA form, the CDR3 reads TGTGCCAGCACCCTAGGGGGAAATTATCAGCCCCAGCATTTT. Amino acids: CASTLGGNYQPQHF.

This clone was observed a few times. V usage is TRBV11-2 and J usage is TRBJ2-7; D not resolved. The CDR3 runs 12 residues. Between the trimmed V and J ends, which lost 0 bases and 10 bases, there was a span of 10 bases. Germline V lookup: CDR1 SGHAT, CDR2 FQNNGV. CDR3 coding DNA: TGTGCCAGCAGCTTAGATCTAGACCTCCAGTACTTC. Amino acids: CASSLDLDLQYF.

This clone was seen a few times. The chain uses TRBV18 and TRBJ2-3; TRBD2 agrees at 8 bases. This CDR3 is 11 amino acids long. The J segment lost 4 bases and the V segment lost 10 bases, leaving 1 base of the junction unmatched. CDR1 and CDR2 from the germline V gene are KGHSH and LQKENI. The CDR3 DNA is TGTGCCACCGGGGGGGCAGATACGCAGTATTTT. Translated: CATGGADTQYF.

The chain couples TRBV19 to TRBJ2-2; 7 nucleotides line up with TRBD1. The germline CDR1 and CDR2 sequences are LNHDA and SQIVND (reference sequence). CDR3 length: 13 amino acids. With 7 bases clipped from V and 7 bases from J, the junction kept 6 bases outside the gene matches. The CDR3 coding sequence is TGTGCCAGTAATCGACAGGGCGGCGGGGAGCTGTTTTTT. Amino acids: CASNRQGGGELFF.

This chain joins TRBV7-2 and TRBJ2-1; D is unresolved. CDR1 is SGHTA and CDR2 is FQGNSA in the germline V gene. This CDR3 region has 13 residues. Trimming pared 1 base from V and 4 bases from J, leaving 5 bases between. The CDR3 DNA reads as TGTGCCAGCAGCTTAGGGCATTACAATGAGCAGTTCTTC. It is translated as CASSLGHYNEQFF. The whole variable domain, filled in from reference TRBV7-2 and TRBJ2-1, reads GAGVSQSPSNKVTEKGKDVELRCDPISGHTALYWYRQSLGQGLEFLIYFQGNSAPDKSGLPSDRFSAERTGGSVSTLTIQRTQQEDSAVYLCASSLGHYNEQFFGPGTRLTVL.

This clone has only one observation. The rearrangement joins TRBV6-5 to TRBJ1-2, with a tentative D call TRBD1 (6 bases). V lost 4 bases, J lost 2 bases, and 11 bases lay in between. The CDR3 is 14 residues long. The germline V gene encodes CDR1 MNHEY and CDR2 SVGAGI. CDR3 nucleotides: TGTGCCAGCAGTTTCCTTGACAGGAACTATGGCTACACCTTC. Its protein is CASSFLDRNYGYTF.

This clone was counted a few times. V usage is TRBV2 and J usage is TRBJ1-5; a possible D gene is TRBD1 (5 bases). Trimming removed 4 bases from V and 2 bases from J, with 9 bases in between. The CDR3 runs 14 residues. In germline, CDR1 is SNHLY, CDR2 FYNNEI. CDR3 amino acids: CASSVVGGNQPQHF. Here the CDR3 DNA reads TGTGCCAGCAGTGTGGTAGGGGGCAATCAGCCCCAGCATTTT.

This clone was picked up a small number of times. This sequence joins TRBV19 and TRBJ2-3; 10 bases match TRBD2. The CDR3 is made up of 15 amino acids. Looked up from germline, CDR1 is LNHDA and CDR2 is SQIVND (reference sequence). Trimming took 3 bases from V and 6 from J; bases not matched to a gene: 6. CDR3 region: CASSIKRGGLDTQYF. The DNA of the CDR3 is TGTGCCAGTAGTATCAAGCGGGGGGGCCTTGATACGCAGTATTTT.

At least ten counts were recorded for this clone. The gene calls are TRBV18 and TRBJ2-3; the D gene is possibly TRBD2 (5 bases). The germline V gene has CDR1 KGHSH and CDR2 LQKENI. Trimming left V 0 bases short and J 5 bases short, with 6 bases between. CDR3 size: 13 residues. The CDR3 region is CASSPPREDTQYF. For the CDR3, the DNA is TGTGCCAGCTCACCACCGAGGGAAGATACGCAGTATTTT.

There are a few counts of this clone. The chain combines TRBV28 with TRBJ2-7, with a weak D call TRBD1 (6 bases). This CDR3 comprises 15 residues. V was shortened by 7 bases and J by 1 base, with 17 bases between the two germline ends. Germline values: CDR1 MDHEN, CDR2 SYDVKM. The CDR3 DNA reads TGTGCCAGCACCACACAGGGACGGGTTTCCTACGAGCAGTACTTC. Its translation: CASTTQGRVSYEQYF. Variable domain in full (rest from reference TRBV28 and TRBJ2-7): DVKVTQSSRYLVKRTGEKVFLECVQDMDHENMFWYRQDPGLGLRLIYFSYDVKMKEKGDIPEGYSVSREKKERFSLILESASTNQTSMYLCASTTQGRVSYEQYFGPGTRLTVT.

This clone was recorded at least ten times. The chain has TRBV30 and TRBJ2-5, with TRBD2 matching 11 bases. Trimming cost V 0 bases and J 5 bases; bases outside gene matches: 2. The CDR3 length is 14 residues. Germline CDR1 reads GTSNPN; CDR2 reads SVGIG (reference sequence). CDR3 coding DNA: TGTGCCTGGAGTGTACTAGCGGGGGTGGAGACCCAGTACTTC. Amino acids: CAWSVLAGVETQYF.

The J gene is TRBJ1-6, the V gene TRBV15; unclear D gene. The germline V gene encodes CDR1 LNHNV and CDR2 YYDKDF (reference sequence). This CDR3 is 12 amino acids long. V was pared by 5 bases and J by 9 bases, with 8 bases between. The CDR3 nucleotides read TGTGCCACCAGCCCCTCCGTTTCACCCCTCCACTTT. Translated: CATSPSVSPLHF.

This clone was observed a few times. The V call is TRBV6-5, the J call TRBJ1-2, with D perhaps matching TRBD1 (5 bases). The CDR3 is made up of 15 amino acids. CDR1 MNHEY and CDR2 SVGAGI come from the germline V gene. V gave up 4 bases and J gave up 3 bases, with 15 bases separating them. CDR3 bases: TGTGCCAGCAGTTTGACAGCCTCTAGAGACTATGGCTACACCTTC. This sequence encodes CASSLTASRDYGYTF.

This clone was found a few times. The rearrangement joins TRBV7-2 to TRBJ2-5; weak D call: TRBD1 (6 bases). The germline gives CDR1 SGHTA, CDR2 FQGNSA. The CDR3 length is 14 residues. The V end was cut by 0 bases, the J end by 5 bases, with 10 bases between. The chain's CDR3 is CASSLAGAPETQYF. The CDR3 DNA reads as TGTGCCAGCAGCTTAGCGGGGGCCCCTGAGACCCAGTACTTC. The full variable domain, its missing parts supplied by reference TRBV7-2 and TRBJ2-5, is GAGVSQSPSNKVTEKGKDVELRCDPISGHTALYWYRQSLGQGLEFLIYFQGNSAPDKSGLPSDRFSAERTGGSVSTLTIQRTQQEDSAVYLCASSLAGAPETQYFGPGTRLLVL.

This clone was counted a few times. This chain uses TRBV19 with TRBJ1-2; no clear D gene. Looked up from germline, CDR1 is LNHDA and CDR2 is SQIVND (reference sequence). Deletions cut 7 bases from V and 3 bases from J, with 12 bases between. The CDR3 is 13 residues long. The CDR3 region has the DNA TGTGCCAGTAAGTGGGAGGGCGACTATGGCTACACCTTC. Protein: CASKWEGDYGYTF.

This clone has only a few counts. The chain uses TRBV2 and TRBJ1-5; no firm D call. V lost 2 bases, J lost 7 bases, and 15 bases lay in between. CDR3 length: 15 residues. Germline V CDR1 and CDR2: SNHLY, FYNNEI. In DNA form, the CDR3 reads TGTGCCAGCAGTGAACTACAGCCCGCCTGGCAGCCCCAGCATTTT. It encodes CASSELQPAWQPQHF.